This TCR beta chain was documented in a study of T cell clonality in common variable immunodeficiency. This clone was detected only a few times. Antigen unknown. The read ends 3 residues early relative to the CDR3; the germline J gene fills the gap. In germline, CDR1 is SEHNR, CDR2 FQNEAQ (reference sequence). V lost 1 base and J lost 5, with 14 bases in between. There are 15 residues in the CDR3. TCRdb's table, derived via immunoSEQ multiplex PCR, lists solely in-frame clones and lacks some. This sample carries approximately 26,000 clones, none of them present only once. For at least one year, all CVID subjects received replacement immunoglobulin. Study results and limitations: CVID subjects shared fewer TCRbeta clones than healthy controls did. TCRbeta clonality was increased in CVID versus healthy controls. Fewer deletions and N-nucleotide insertions were reportedly seen in common variable immunodeficiency TCR beta sequences.

The TCR was taken from a human donor with common variable immunodeficiency. Sequencing was done on a sample of peripheral blood mononuclear cells. The V call is TRBV7-9, the J call TRBJ1-1, with a tentative D call TRBD1 (6 bases). CDR3 DNA (partial): TGTGCCAGCAGCTTAGGCGGGGGCCAGGGGACTGAA. Protein: CASSLGGGQGTE. The complete CDR3 sequence is CASSLGGGQGTEAFF.